These 16 T cell receptor beta chains were sequenced from one sample in a study of T cell clonality in common variable immunodeficiency. Sequenced by immunoSEQ multiplex PCR; TCRdb stores in-frame clones only, minus some. The sample holds 40,000 to 50,000 clones, and no clone turns up only once. The sequenced sample was peripheral blood mononuclear cells. These receptors originate from a person aged 18 to 69 in good health.

Details on this clone: The CDR3 extends 3 residues past the end of the read, so its final part is completed from the germline J gene. V usage is TRBV5-1 and J usage is TRBJ2-5, with D possibly being TRBD2 (6 bases). CDR3 length: 16 residues. V was trimmed by 4 bases and J by 4 bases, leaving 20 bases between them. CDR1 and CDR2 (germline): SGHRS, YFSETQ. Here the CDR3 reads CASSPQGGGLTETQYF. The sequenced CDR3 bases are TGCGCCAGCAGCCCCCAGGGAGGTGGGTTGACAGAGACC.

There are many counts of this clone. The read falls 3 residues short of the CDR3 end, and the missing part is taken from the germline J gene. V gene TRBV6-1 combines with J gene TRBJ2-3, with D possibly matching TRBD1 (6 bases). The CDR3 has 16 residues. V lost 2 bases, J lost 2 bases, and 14 bases lay in between. Germline CDR1 and CDR2: MNHNS and SASEGT. Partial CDR3 DNA: TGTGCCAGCAGTGAACGGACAGAAGTATACACAGATACG. This codes for CASSERTEVYTDT. The full CDR3 protein reads CASSERTEVYTDTQYF.

This clone was seen at least ten times. The CDR3 here is CSARSGGASETQYF. Partial CDR3 DNA: TGCAGTGCCCGTAGCGGGGGGGCCTCAGAGACC. V gene TRBV20-1 combines with J gene TRBJ2-5; 11 bases line up with TRBD2. Coverage ceases 3 residues before the CDR3 finishes, and the germline J gene fills in the end. Germline CDR1 reads DFQATT; CDR2 reads SNEGSKA (reference sequence). This CDR3 has 14 amino acids. V gave up 6 bases and J gave up 4 bases; unmatched junction bases: 7.

In its sample, this clone was seen many times. The CDR3 reads CAGGGGRQETQYF. CDR3 DNA (partial): TGTGCCGGAGGGGGAGGGAGACAAGAGACC. This chain links TRBV30 with TRBJ2-5; D is perhaps TRBD2 (7 bases). The read stops 3 residues short of the end of the CDR3; the missing end is completed from the germline J gene. CDR3 size: 13 residues. CDR1 and CDR2 (germline): GTSNPN, SVGIG (reference sequence). The germline V and J ends were trimmed by 8 bases and 2 bases, with 15 bases remaining between them.

This clone was found many times. The DNA read from the CDR3 is TGTGCCAGCAGCCCTAGCTCCTACGAG. This codes for CASSPSSYE. The CDR3 in its entirety is CASSPSSYEQYF. This chain connects TRBV2 to TRBJ2-7; D call uncertain. The CDR3 extends 3 residues past the end of the read, so its final part is completed from the germline J gene. The CDR3 runs to 12 residues. With 6 bases removed from V and 0 bases from J, the gap between germline ends came to 6 bases. Looked up from germline, CDR1 is SNHLY and CDR2 is FYNNEI.

This clone occurred many times. The read stops 3 residues short of the end of the CDR3; the missing end is completed from the germline J gene. The rearrangement uses TRBV5-1 and TRBJ1-1, with 8 bases matching TRBD1. This CDR3 region has 13 residues. From germline, CDR1 is SGHRS and CDR2 YFSETQ. The V gene end was trimmed by 4 bases and the J gene end by 5 bases; junction bases not matched to a gene: 4. CDR3 DNA, as far as it was read: TGCGCCAGCAGCGCGACAGGGGAAACTGAA. Its protein is CASSATGETE. The CDR3 in its entirety is CASSATGETEAFF. The full variable domain, rest sourced from reference TRBV5-1 and TRBJ1-1, is KAGVTQTPRYLIKTRGQQVTLSCSPISGHRSVSWYQQTPGQGLQFLFEYFSETQRNKGNFPGRFSGRQFSNSRSEMNVSTLELGDSALYLCASSATGETEAFFGQGTRLTVV.

This clone was counted many times. Read coverage stops 3 residues before the CDR3 terminus; the germline J gene supplies the remainder. This chain uses TRBV6-2 or TRBV6-3 with TRBJ2-7; weak D call: TRBD2 (5 bases). The V end lost 2 bases, the J end lost 5 bases, and 13 bases lay between the germline ends. Germline assignment: CDR1 MNHEY and CDR2 SVGEGT. This CDR3 region has 14 residues. The sequenced part of the CDR3 DNA is TGTGCCAGCAGTTACCAGAGGGTCACGGACGAG. This encodes CASSYQRVTDE. The whole CDR3 protein reads CASSYQRVTDEQYF.

In this sample, this clone turned up many times. The DNA read from the CDR3 is TGTGCCAGCAGCACGGACAGTAACACTGAA. This translates into CASSTDSNTE. Given in full, the CDR3 is CASSTDSNTEAFF. The rearrangement joins TRBV5-6 to TRBJ1-1; the D gene is possibly TRBD1 (6 bases). Read coverage stops 3 residues before the CDR3 terminus; the germline J gene supplies the remainder. Germline CDR1 is SGHDT and CDR2 is YYEEEE. V shed 4 bases and J shed 2 bases, with 9 bases lying between them. The CDR3 extends over 13 amino acids.

This clone was seen ten or more times. The CDR3 extends 3 residues past the end of the read, so its final part is completed from the germline J gene. The gene calls are TRBV7-3 and TRBJ2-6, with TRBD1 identical over 9 bases. With V trimmed by 5 bases and J by 2 bases, 4 bases remained unmatched. The CDR3 runs to 16 residues. In germline, CDR1 is SGHTA, CDR2 FQGTGA. The CDR3: CASSTTGGTGANVLTF. The sequenced part of the CDR3 DNA is TGTGCCAGCAGCACAACAGGGGGCACTGGGGCCAACGTC. The entire variable domain, with the rest obtained from reference TRBV7-3 and TRBJ2-6, is as follows: GAGVSQTPSNKVTEKGKYVELRCDPISGHTALYWYRQSLGQGPEFLIYFQGTGAADDSGLPNDRFFAVRPEGSVSTLKIQRTERGDSAVYLCASSTTGGTGANVLTFGAGSRLTVL.

The table lists this clone with many counts. The read falls 3 residues short of the CDR3 end, and the missing part is taken from the germline J gene. The chain employs TRBV11-2 and TRBJ2-3, with D uncertain. V shed 1 base and J shed 5 bases, with 10 bases lying between them. CDR1 and CDR2 (germline): SGHAT, FQNNGV. The CDR3 has 14 amino acids. CDR3 sequence: CASSLGRLVDTQYF. The DNA read from the CDR3 is TGTGCCAGCAGCTTAGGGAGACTTGTAGATACG.

This clone was seen repeatedly, ten times or more. Sequencing ends 3 residues short of the CDR3 end; the germline J gene provides the rest. This chain links TRBV5-6 with TRBJ1-3; 8 bases map to TRBD1. V shed 3 bases, J shed 3 bases, and the junction held 5 bases outside the gene matches. The V gene's germline CDR1 is SGHDT and CDR2 YYEEEE. This CDR3 spans 15 amino acids. The sequenced part of the CDR3 DNA is TGTGCCAGCAGCTCACAGGGGGGAGGTGGAAACACC. It is translated as CASSSQGGGGNT. The full CDR3 sequence reads CASSSQGGGGNTIYF. Complete variable domain (other parts from reference TRBV5-6 and TRBJ1-3): DAGVTQSPTHLIKTRGQQVTLRCSPKSGHDTVSWYQQALGQGPQFIFQYYEEEERQRGNFPDRFSGHQFPNYSSELNVNALLLGDSALYLCASSSQGGGGNTIYFGEGSWLTVV.

In its sample, this clone was seen many times. The CDR3 end is not reached by the read, which stops 3 residues before it; the germline J gene fills it in. The V call is TRBV7-3, the J call TRBJ2-3, with D possibly being TRBD2 (6 bases). Trimming took 6 bases from V and 0 from J, leaving 10 bases between them. Germline CDR1 and CDR2: SGHTA and FQGTGA. The CDR3 consists of 14 residues. Incomplete CDR3 DNA: TGTGCCAGCAGTTCCGGGACTAGCACAGATACG. Its protein product is CASSSGTSTDT. The whole CDR3 sequence is CASSSGTSTDTQYF. The whole variable domain, filled in from reference TRBV7-3 and TRBJ2-3, reads GAGVSQTPSNKVTEKGKYVELRCDPISGHTALYWYRQSLGQGPEFLIYFQGTGAADDSGLPNDRFFAVRPEGSVSTLKIQRTERGDSAVYLCASSSGTSTDTQYFGPGTRLTVL.

Concerning this clone: The CDR3 end lies 3 residues beyond the end of the read and is filled in from the germline J gene. V and J are TRBV11-2 and TRBJ2-1; 8 bases are a match to TRBD2. The CDR3 length is 15 residues. Trimming took 8 bases from V and 2 from J; bases not matched to a gene: 8. Germline V CDR1 and CDR2: SGHAT, FQNNGV. The CDR3 is CASGNGGGTYNEQFF. The part of the CDR3 DNA that was read is TGTGCCAGCGGCAACGGGGGGGGAACCTACAATGAG.

This clone was observed many times. The read comes to an end 3 residues before the CDR3 does, leaving the germline J gene to fill in the end. The gene calls are TRBV6-4 and TRBJ1-2; 7 bases map to TRBD1. The CDR3 consists of 18 residues. The germline V gene has CDR1 MRHNA and CDR2 SNTAGT. The V and J ends lost 1 base and 2 bases, in that order; junction bases with no gene match: 13. Partial CDR3 DNA: TGTGCCAGCAGTGACTGCCTTTCGGAACAGGGGAGAAACTATGGC. Encoded protein: CASSDCLSEQGRNYG. The whole CDR3 sequence reads CASSDCLSEQGRNYGYTF.

This clone showed up many times. Read sequence stops 3 residues before the CDR3 end, and the germline J gene provides the missing end. The rearrangement links TRBV20-1 to TRBJ2-1; D is perhaps TRBD1 (6 bases). Trimming pared 3 bases from V and 3 bases from J, leaving 9 bases between. Germline V CDR1 and CDR2: DFQATT, SNEGSKA (reference sequence). The CDR3 runs 13 residues. Incomplete CDR3 DNA: TGCAGTGCTAGTCAGGGGATCTACAATGAG. Amino acids: CSASQGIYNE. The full CDR3 reads CSASQGIYNEQFF.

This clone was observed at least ten times. The read comes to an end 3 residues before the CDR3 does, leaving the germline J gene to fill in the end. The V gene is TRBV20-1, the J gene TRBJ1-6; D gene ambiguous. Germline V lookup: CDR1 DFQATT, CDR2 SNEGSKA (reference sequence). V gave up 4 bases and J gave up 6 bases, with 10 bases separating them. The CDR3 has 13 residues. The CDR3 spells CSANKGRNSPLHF. Incomplete CDR3 DNA: TGCAGTGCTAATAAAGGGCGTAATTCACCC.